The 5 T cell receptor beta chains in this list originate from one sample, sequenced in a study of metastatic and nonmetastatic thyroid tumors. TCRdb re-called clones via MiXCR from the PCR reads. Of about 21,000 clones in the sample, about 17% were seen once. No patient had received any treatment before thyroid surgery. Sequences were obtained from blood. The receptors were gathered from a male donor with papillary thyroid cancer or a benign thyroid nodule (not recorded which). Some clones in this sample may be carry-over from other donors' samples.

This clone is medium-sized within its sample. The chain uses TRBV6-6 and TRBJ1-1; the D gene is possibly TRBD1 (6 bases). V was cut by 0 bases and J by 4 bases, with 15 bases left in between. This CDR3 spans 16 amino acids. CDR1 is MNHNY and CDR2 is SVGAGI in the germline V gene (reference sequence). This CDR3 reads CASSYSSLQGPTEAFF. CDR3 nucleotides: TGTGCCAGCAGTTACTCTAGTCTCCAGGGGCCCACTGAAGCTTTCTTT.

V usage is TRBV20-1 and J usage is TRBJ1-1, with D possibly being TRBD1 (5 bases). V shed 2 bases and J shed 4 bases, with 26 bases lying between them. The CDR3 contains 18 residues. Germline CDR1 reads DFQATT; CDR2 reads SNEGSKA (reference sequence). The CDR3 DNA reads as TGCAGTGCTAGAAGCTCCGGTACAGTGGGCTCTGGGGGCACTGAAGCTTTCTTT. Protein: CSARSSGTVGSGGTEAFF.

This clone was observed many times. The V gene is TRBV4-2, the J gene TRBJ2-2; D is perhaps TRBD1 (6 bases). V was trimmed by 4 bases and J by 0 bases, leaving 15 bases between them. Germline values: CDR1 LGHNA, CDR2 YNFKEQ. The CDR3 runs to 17 residues. CDR3 sequence reads: CASSPLSAGANTGELFF. The CDR3 DNA sequence: TGTGCCAGCAGCCCACTTTCGGCAGGGGCGAACACCGGGGAGCTGTTTTTT.

The J gene is TRBJ1-5, the V gene TRBV20-1; D perhaps matches TRBD1 (6 bases). The CDR3 contains 15 residues. Trimming stripped 6 bases from V and 3 bases from J, with 18 bases between. In germline, CDR1 is DFQATT, CDR2 SNEGSKA (reference sequence). Here the CDR3 DNA reads TGCAGTGCCGATAGGACAGTGCCTTACAATCAGCCCCAGCATTTT. Translating gives CSADRTVPYNQPQHF.

This clone was seen repeatedly, ten times or more. The chain has TRBV20-1 and TRBJ2-7; D gene unclear. In germline, CDR1 is DFQATT, CDR2 SNEGSKA (reference sequence). The CDR3 consists of 12 residues. Trimming removed 5 bases at V and 6 bases at J, with 14 bases between. For the CDR3, the DNA is TGCAGTGCTGCCCCCGAAGTCGGCGAGCAGTACTTC. This encodes CSAAPEVGEQYF.